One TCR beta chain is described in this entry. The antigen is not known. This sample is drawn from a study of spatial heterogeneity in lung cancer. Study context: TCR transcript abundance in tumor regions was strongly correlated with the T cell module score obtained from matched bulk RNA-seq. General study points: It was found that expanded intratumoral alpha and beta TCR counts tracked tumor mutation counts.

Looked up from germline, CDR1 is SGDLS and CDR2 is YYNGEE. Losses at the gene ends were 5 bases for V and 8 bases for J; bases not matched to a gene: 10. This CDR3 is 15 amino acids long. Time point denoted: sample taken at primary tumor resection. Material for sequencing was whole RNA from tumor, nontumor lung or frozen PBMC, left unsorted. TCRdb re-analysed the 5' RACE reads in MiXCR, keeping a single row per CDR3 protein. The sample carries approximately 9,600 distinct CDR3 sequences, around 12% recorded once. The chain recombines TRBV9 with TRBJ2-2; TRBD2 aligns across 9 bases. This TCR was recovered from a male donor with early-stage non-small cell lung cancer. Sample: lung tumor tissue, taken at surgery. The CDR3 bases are TGTGCCAGCAGGGAAACAGCGGGAGGTGTAGGGGAGCTGTTTTTT. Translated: CASRETAGGVGELFF. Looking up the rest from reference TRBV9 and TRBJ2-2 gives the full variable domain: DSGVTQTPKHLITATGQRVTLRCSPRSGDLSVYWYQQSLDQGLQFLIQYYNGEERAKGNILERFSAQQFPDLHSELNLSSLELGDSALYFCASRETAGGVGELFFGEGSRLTVL.